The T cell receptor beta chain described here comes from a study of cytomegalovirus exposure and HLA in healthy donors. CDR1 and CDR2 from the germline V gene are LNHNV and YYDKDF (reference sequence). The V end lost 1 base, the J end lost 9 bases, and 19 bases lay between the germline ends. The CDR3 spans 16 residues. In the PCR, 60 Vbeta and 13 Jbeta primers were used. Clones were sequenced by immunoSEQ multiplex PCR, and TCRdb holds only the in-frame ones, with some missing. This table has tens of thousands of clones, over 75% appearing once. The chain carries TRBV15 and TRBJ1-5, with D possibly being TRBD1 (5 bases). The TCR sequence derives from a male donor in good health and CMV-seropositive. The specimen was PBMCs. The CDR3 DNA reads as TGTGCCACCAGCAGAGGTTTAGGGGAGGCAATCGGGCCCCAGCATTTT. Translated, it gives CATSRGLGEAIGPQHF.